This T cell receptor beta chain was captured by sequencing in a study of beta chain features in type 1 diabetes. Study outcomes and limitations: Shorter TCRB CDR3s, moderately but significantly so, were found in Type 1 diabetes patients in all four CD4+ subsets. High-TCR-expressing cells could be over-represented by cDNA sequencing.

Expressed TCRB transcripts got sequenced, as all isolated RNA was reverse transcribed. About 3.9 million reads on average were seen across naive, central memory and regulatory T cell samples. Method: immunoSEQ multiplex PCR; TCRdb's copy keeps in-frame clones and lacks some. The sample has 130,000 to 150,000 clones; about an eighth are singletons. As regards this clone: The antigen remains undetermined. This sample also contains other DNA sequences that code for the same CDR3.

Isolation of CD4+ naive, central memory, regulatory and stem cell-like memory cells was achieved by sorting via CD45RO/CCR7/CD25/CD127/CD95/CD27. Germline CDR1 reads KGHSH; CDR2 reads LQKENI. Trimming took 0 bases from V and 1 from J, leaving 7 bases between them. The CDR3 extends over 14 amino acids. The V call is TRBV18, the J call TRBJ2-7; the D is unclear. The sequence came from a man aged 18 to 30 with type 1 diabetes. The sequenced sample was central memory CD4+ T cells from blood. The CDR3 here is CASSPPGGSYEQYF. The CDR3 DNA reads TGTGCCAGCTCACCACCAGGCGGATCCTACGAGCAGTACTTC.